This T cell receptor beta chain derives from a study of blood T cell repertoires in COVID-19. Overall study context: T cells, B-cell-depleted T cells, or PBMCs supplied cDNA or gDNA.

In the study's own analysis: Amplification with reference gene primers provided the estimates of nucleated cell counts. Using immunoSEQ multiplex PCR, the repertoire was profiled, and TCRdb retains in-frame clones only, with some absent. V, J and clone size were drawn from that table, and D and trimming were deduced from the DNA. This sample has 95,000 to 150,000 clones; 87% occur once, and the top ten carry 2% to 2.5%. The TCR sequence derives from a woman aged 45-65 years with acute or convalescent COVID-19. The sequenced material came from peripheral blood.

The CDR3 here is CSASQTYEQYF. CDR3 DNA: TGCAGTGCTAGTCAGACCTACGAGCAGTACTTC. The chain uses TRBV20-1 and TRBJ2-7; D call uncertain. There are 11 residues in the CDR3. V lost 3 bases and J lost 2, with 5 bases in between. From germline, CDR1 is DFQATT and CDR2 SNEGSKA (reference sequence).